Following are 23 T cell receptor beta chains from one sample sequenced in a study of T cell changes during pregnancy in multiple sclerosis (dated by TCRdb to the late 2010s). Libraries were prepared through the immunoSEQ multiplex PCR assay. TCRdb mirrors the immuneACCESS table, restricted to in-frame sequences. Some clones are absent from its copies; in checked studies, under half trace to an unresolved V gene, and the reason for the others is unknown. Counted in this sample were tens of thousands of clones; more than 85% of them appeared once. The ten largest make up roughly 0.67% of the sample. The sample in question was CD4+ T cells from peripheral blood mononuclear cells, obtained in the third trimester of pregnancy. Receptor source: a female donor with multiple sclerosis, enrolled in a pregnancy study.

The table lists this clone with a few counts. This chain connects TRBV23-1 to TRBJ2-3; TRBD2 is a possible D gene (5 bases). TRBV23-1 is an ORF; its function is uncertain. This CDR3 region has 15 residues. Trimming removed 6 bases from V and 1 base from J, with 14 bases in between. CDR3 sequence: CASSPNGVGTDTQYF. The CDR3 DNA reads TGCGCCAGCAGCCCAAACGGGGTTGGCACAGATACGCAGTATTTT.

The genes are TRBV4-2 and TRBJ2-5, with 10 nucleotides matching TRBD2. CDR1 is LGHNA, CDR2 YNFKEQ, per germline. There are 18 residues in the CDR3. V gave up 3 bases and J gave up 5 bases; unmatched junction bases: 15. CDR3 sequence reads: CASSQEPGRAGGHETQYF. The CDR3 nucleotides read TGTGCCAGCAGCCAGGAGCCGGGGCGAGCGGGGGGGCACGAGACCCAGTACTTC.

This rearrangement joins TRBV28 to TRBJ2-3, with 15 bases fitting TRBD2. The V gene's germline CDR1 is MDHEN and CDR2 SYDVKM. With 5 bases clipped from V and 5 bases from J, the junction kept 8 bases outside the gene matches. This CDR3 has 17 residues. CDR3 amino acids: CASSIIPGLAGGDTQYF. The CDR3 nucleotides read TGTGCCAGCAGTATTATTCCGGGACTAGCGGGAGGAGATACGCAGTATTTT.

The chain joins TRBV29-1 to TRBJ2-5; D might be TRBD1 (6 bases). The CDR3 spans 16 residues. Trimming pared 3 bases from V and 2 bases from J, leaving 19 bases between. Germline lookup yields CDR1 SQVTM and CDR2 ANQGSEA. The CDR3 region has the DNA TGCAGCGTTGATTCCCCCTCTCGACAGGTACAAGAGACCCAGTACTTC. This codes for CSVDSPSRQVQETQYF. The full variable domain, rest sourced from reference TRBV29-1 and TRBJ2-5, is SAVISQKPSRDICQRGTSLTIQCQVDSQVTMMFWYRQQPGQSLTLIATANQGSEATYESGFVIDKFPISRPNLTFSTLTVSNMSPEDSSIYLCSVDSPSRQVQETQYFGPGTRLLVL.

The chain couples TRBV4-2 to TRBJ1-1; D remains unclear. Trimming removed 0 bases at V and 5 bases at J, with 16 bases between. CDR1 is LGHNA, CDR2 YNFKEQ, per germline. The CDR3 is made up of 16 amino acids. The CDR3 region is CASSQDLSGLGTEAFF. CDR3 bases: TGTGCCAGCAGCCAAGATCTGTCGGGGTTGGGAACTGAAGCTTTCTTT.

The J gene is TRBJ1-3, the V gene TRBV9; TRBD1 aligns across 7 bases. Unmatched junction bases numbered 9, after V lost 2 bases and J lost 1 base. Germline V lookup: CDR1 SGDLS, CDR2 YYNGEE. This CDR3 region has 17 residues. This CDR3 is CASSVASLQGSGNTIYF. CDR3 bases: TGTGCCAGCAGCGTCGCCTCTTTACAGGGGTCTGGAAACACCATATATTTT.

This clone showed up just a few times. This chain connects TRBV19 to TRBJ2-3, with 12 bases that match TRBD2. Germline V gene data show CDR1 as LNHDA and CDR2 as SQIVND (reference sequence). The CDR3 runs 13 residues. The junction had 2 bases not matched to a gene; V was cut back by 7 bases and J by 6 bases. CDR3 loop: CASNGLAGDTQYF. The CDR3 nucleotides are TGTGCCAGTAATGGACTAGCGGGGGATACGCAGTATTTT.

Details on this clone: This CDR3 is also generated by other DNA sequences in the sample. The chain is built from TRBV5-4 and TRBJ2-2; possible D gene TRBD2, 5 bases. V lost 0 bases and J 0 bases, leaving 6 bases between the germline ends. The CDR3 consists of 15 residues. CDR1 is SGHNT, CDR2 YYREEE, per germline (reference sequence). CDR3 sequence (DNA): TGTGCCAGCAGCTTGGTCGGGGCGAACACCGGGGAGCTGTTTTTT. Translated, it gives CASSLVGANTGELFF.

This clone occurred a few times. This chain uses TRBV10-1 with TRBJ1-2, with 7 bases identical to TRBD1. The V segment lost 6 bases and the J segment 6 bases; nucleotides outside the gene matches: 16. CDR3 size: 16 residues. Per germline, CDR1 WNHNN and CDR2 SYGVQD (reference sequence). The CDR3 loop is CASSPARTGKGDGYTF. The DNA of the CDR3 is TGCGCCAGCAGCCCCGCCCGGACAGGTAAAGGCGATGGCTACACCTTC.

The chain couples TRBV9 to TRBJ2-5; possibly TRBD2 for D (7 bases). Germline CDR1 and CDR2: SGDLS and YYNGEE. The CDR3 length is 16 residues. Trimming took 2 bases from V and 7 from J, leaving 21 bases between them. The chain's CDR3 is CASSVMAGAPPGTQYF. DNA of the CDR3: TGTGCCAGCAGCGTGATGGCGGGGGCCCCCCCGGGGACCCAGTACTTC.

This clone was observed once. J is TRBJ2-6 and V is TRBV7-9, with D tentatively TRBD1 (5 bases). Trimming took off 5 bases at V and 2 bases at J, with 13 bases between the two ends. CDR3 length equals 16 residues. The germline V gene encodes CDR1 SEHNR and CDR2 FQNEAQ (reference sequence). DNA of the CDR3: TGTGCCAGCAGCGCACTCAGGGCACCTGGGGCCAACGTCCTGACTTTC. Protein product: CASSALRAPGANVLTF.

The chain joins TRBV27 to TRBJ1-4, with D maybe TRBD1 (5 bases). CDR3 length: 17 residues. Trimming shortened V by 4 bases and J by 8 bases, and 23 bases separated the two germline ends. Germline V gives CDR1 MNHEY, CDR2 SMNVEV (reference sequence). CDR3 in DNA: TGTGCCAGCAGTTCGCGATTTTCAGGGAGGGGTGGGGAAAAACTGTTTTTT. Translating it yields CASSSRFSGRGGEKLFF.

This rearrangement joins TRBV23-1 to TRBJ2-5; 7 positions agree with TRBD1. TRBV23-1 is labeled an ORF, and its function is uncertain. Unmatched junction bases numbered 11, after V lost 3 bases and J lost 1 base. The CDR3 is 17 amino acids. The CDR3 DNA follows: TGCGCCAGCAGTCACCGACCCGGGACAGCTATCCAAGAGACCCAGTACTTC. Protein: CASSHRPGTAIQETQYF.

The V gene is TRBV11-3, the J gene TRBJ2-7, with D possibly matching TRBD1 (6 bases). With 6 bases removed from V and 1 base from J, the gap between germline ends came to 13 bases. The CDR3 sequence is 14 residues long. CDR1 and CDR2 from the germline V gene are SGHNT and YENEEA. The CDR3 loop is CASSVTGQSYEQYF. CDR3 sequence (DNA): TGTGCCAGCAGTGTTACAGGGCAGTCCTACGAGCAGTACTTC.

A single count supports this clone. The V call is TRBV20-1, the J call TRBJ2-5; TRBD2 agrees at 7 bases. In germline, CDR1 is DFQATT, CDR2 SNEGSKA (reference sequence). The V gene end was trimmed by 7 bases and the J gene end by 5 bases; junction bases not matched to a gene: 4. The length of the CDR3 is 11 residues. CDR3 in DNA: TGCAGTGAATGGGAGGGGGAGACCCAGTACTTC. This encodes CSEWEGETQYF.

This clone has only one observation. This chain links TRBV19 with TRBJ1-5; tentative D call: TRBD1 (6 bases). V was pared by 5 bases and J by 0 bases, with 17 bases between. CDR1 and CDR2 from the germline V gene are LNHDA and SQIVND (reference sequence). The CDR3 has 17 residues. The CDR3 nucleotides are TGTGCCAGTAGTCTCGCGGGGGGCCCATATAGCAATCAGCCCCAGCATTTT. Its translation: CASSLAGGPYSNQPQHF.

The CDR3 here is CASSQRGDRDTYGYTF. CDR3 DNA sequence: TGTGCCAGCAGCCAAAGGGGAGACAGGGATACCTATGGCTACACCTTC. V and J are TRBV4-2 and TRBJ1-2, with TRBD1 matching over 7 bases. Germline CDR1 reads LGHNA; CDR2 reads YNFKEQ. The CDR3 sequence is 16 residues long. Trimming cost V 2 bases and J 4 bases; bases outside gene matches: 10.

V usage is TRBV5-1 and J usage is TRBJ1-1; 9 nucleotides line up with TRBD1. Germline V CDR1 and CDR2: SGHRS, YFSETQ. The CDR3 totals 16 residues. V shed 4 bases, J shed 1 base, and the junction held 8 bases outside the gene matches. The CDR3 spells CASSPGQGLPNTEAFF. CDR3 nucleotides: TGCGCCAGCAGCCCGGGACAGGGTCTACCGAACACTGAAGCTTTCTTT.

In this sample, this clone turned up once. The gene calls are TRBV7-2 and TRBJ1-5, with 7 bases identical to TRBD1. J lost 5 bases, V lost 2 bases, and 6 bases had no gene match. The length of the CDR3 is 15 residues. Germline lookup yields CDR1 SGHTA and CDR2 FQGNSA. The CDR3 region is CASSLRQGLDQPQHF. The DNA of the CDR3 is TGTGCCAGCAGCTTACGACAGGGACTTGATCAGCCCCAGCATTTT.

The chain employs TRBV9 and TRBJ1-1, with unresolved D. Germline CDR1 reads SGDLS; CDR2 reads YYNGEE. The CDR3 contains 14 residues. Between the trimmed V and J ends, which lost 1 base and 4 bases, there was a span of 11 bases. CDR3 sequence reads: CASSVTGKSTEAFF. CDR3 coding DNA: TGTGCCAGCAGCGTAACGGGGAAGAGCACTGAAGCTTTCTTT.

The chain recombines TRBV19 with TRBJ2-7; 15 bases line up with TRBD2. The ends lost 4 bases at V and 1 base at J; junction bases unmatched: 8. The CDR3 contains 18 residues. Germline V gives CDR1 LNHDA, CDR2 SQIVND (reference sequence). The CDR3 protein is CASSTIGLAGGKSYEQYF. CDR3 DNA: TGTGCCAGTAGTACCATAGGACTAGCGGGAGGGAAATCCTACGAGCAGTACTTC.

The chain is built from TRBV4-3 and TRBJ2-3; TRBD2 matches at 10 bases. Germline V gives CDR1 LGHNA, CDR2 YSLEER. Germline trimming cut 2 bases from V and 1 base from J; bases unmatched to any gene: 6. The CDR3 contains 17 residues. The CDR3 DNA is TGCGCCAGCAGCCAAAGCGGGGGGGCGTCCCGCACAGATACGCAGTATTTT. Amino acids: CASSQSGGASRTDTQYF.

This chain links TRBV6-1 with TRBJ2-7, with D possibly TRBD2 on 5 matching bases. V lost 4 bases and J 2 bases, leaving 15 bases between the germline ends. Germline V gene lookup returns CDR1 MNHNS and CDR2 SASEGT. The CDR3 runs 15 residues. The CDR3, as DNA: TGTGCCAGCAGTGTATTTCGGGGAGTCCCCTACGAGCAGTACTTC. Its protein is CASSVFRGVPYEQYF.